Described below is a single T cell receptor (beta chain) sequence and its context. This clonotype was picked up many times. The clone's antigen remains unknown. No base qualities exist here, and no much larger clone lies one base off it. Because the library targeted alpha chains, this beta chain is an off-target read whose size means little. This specimen's time point label, per the study, means: sample taken at primary tumor resection. The donors were some 70 patients from the lung TRACERx cohort who had early-stage, untreated non-small cell lung cancer. Whole RNA extracted from tumor and nontumor lung tissue, or from cryopreserved PBMC samples, was used for TCR sequencing without cell sorting. Only patients for whom sufficient RNA was available from at least two tumor regions were selected for TCR sequencing. Before selection, tumor and adjacent nontumor lung specimens were reviewed by a lung pathologist.

The junction carries 11 bases between V and J, which are trimmed by 3 bases and 3 bases respectively. Reading from cysteine to phenylalanine, the CDR3 counts 14 amino acids. CDR3 DNA is the only sequence kept; it has 42 bases, read in frame from the first base. Preparation of the library involved 5' RACE. TCRdb names NextSeq 500 as the instrument used. The TCR library protocol attached a unique molecular identifier to each TCR cDNA molecule to allow correction of PCR and sequencing errors. Regarding the original processing steps: TCR identification, UMI-based error correction and CDR3 extraction were performed with Decombinator tools. TCRs above a frequency of 2 per 1,000, corresponding to the top 1% of the tumor frequency distribution, were defined as expanded. Expanded tumor TCRs were classed as regional if statistically deemed absent (corrected P<0.05) from at least one tumor region, otherwise ubiquitous. Renyi diversity was computed with the R vegan package after each repertoire had been subsampled 100 times to 5,000 TCRs. CDR3 similarity networks were constructed using string-kernel similarity of amino acid triplets, with links drawn between CDR3s whose pairwise similarity was above 0.82. TCRdb redid the processing of the public reads, applying fastp at Q25 and MiXCR, and retained in-frame beta chains. Duplicate CDR3 protein sequences are folded into a single record with the most common DNA and genes. Here the V and J calls rest on TCRdb's processing, not on the authors' analysis. Within this sample are roughly 10,000 distinct CDR3 sequences, with roughly 8% of them counted one time only. Clones ranked in the top ten supply 20% to 25% of the sample.

The sample is drawn from a study of spatial heterogeneity in lung cancer (dated by TCRdb to the late 2010s). Broadly, across the study: Beta-chain transcripts were consistently detected in greater numbers than alpha-chain transcripts, which likely reflects a higher abundance of beta-chain transcripts. In tumor regions, TCR transcript counts showed a strong correlation with a T cell transcriptional module score derived from matched bulk RNA-seq. At surgery, roughly 220 tumor regions, approximately 64 matched nontumor lung samples and fewer than 60 PBMC samples were TCR-sequenced for both alpha and beta chains. Nonsynonymous mutation counts, determined by whole-exome sequencing of tumor tissue, were related to features of the TCR repertoire. In the raw uncorrected reads, each unique combination of TCR and UMI appeared on average more than ten times. The study quantitatively compared TCR alpha and beta repertoires across multiple tumor regions, matched nontumor lung and blood in non-small cell lung cancer.

What the study reported, not specific to this receptor: Confirming at a functional level the hypothesis that regional TCRs recognize regional mutations was considered to require additional single-cell paired TCR alpha and beta sequencing. TCR-seq coverage of tumor T cells was estimated at only around 7% for alpha chains and 13% for beta chains. The count of ubiquitous expanded TCRs correlated with the count of ubiquitous nonsynonymous mutations, and the count of regional expanded TCRs correlated with the count of regional nonsynonymous mutations. The tumor nonsynonymous mutation count correlated with the number of expanded intratumoral alpha and beta TCRs.

This receptor chain uses TRBV12-3 or TRBV12-4 and TRBJ1-2; too little of a D gene remains to name it. The sample in question was lung tumor tissue, obtained at surgery. The clonotype originates from a female donor with early-stage non-small cell lung cancer. CDR3 loop: CASSLGRPYYGYTF. In nucleotides, the sequence is TGTGCCAGCAGTTTGGGCAGGCCCTACTATGGCTACACCTTC.